These 19 T cell receptor beta chains were sequenced from one sample in a study of graft-versus-host responses after intestinal transplantation. Generated by immunoSEQ multiplex PCR, the TCRdb table keeps only in-frame clones and is missing some. The data contain 60,000 to 75,000 clones, roughly 90% of them singletons. These TCRs are of unknown antigen specificity. Material: unstimulated CD8+ T cells sorted from spleen or lymph node cells, obtained before intestinal transplant. The source is a human donor who received an intestinal transplant.

The chain is built from TRBV28 and TRBJ2-1; D gene ambiguous. Trimming shortened V by 3 bases and J by 4 bases, and 16 bases separated the two germline ends. From germline, CDR1 is MDHEN and CDR2 SYDVKM. The CDR3 has 16 amino acids. This chain's CDR3 is CASSFGFKRRYNEQFF. CDR3 DNA: TGTGCCAGCAGTTTCGGGTTCAAAAGGCGATACAATGAGCAGTTCTTC.

The gene calls are TRBV4-2 and TRBJ1-1; D is possibly TRBD1 (6 bases). There are 15 residues in the CDR3. The ends were cut back, 3 bases at V and 0 bases at J, with 11 bases in the middle. Germline V gene data show CDR1 as LGHNA and CDR2 as YNFKEQ. CDR3 region: CASSQKQGLNTEAFF. The CDR3 coding sequence is TGTGCCAGCAGCCAGAAACAGGGTCTGAACACTGAAGCTTTCTTT.

The chain carries TRBV6-4 and TRBJ2-2, with D unresolved. The V end was cut by 6 bases, the J end by 5 bases, with 10 bases between. The CDR3 consists of 13 residues. CDR1 is MRHNA, CDR2 SNTAGT, per germline. The CDR3 bases are TGTGCCAGCAGCACTGGTTTAACCGGGGAGCTGTTTTTT. Its translation: CASSTGLTGELFF.

The genes are TRBV9 and TRBJ2-7, with 12 nucleotides matching TRBD1. V lost 4 bases to trimming and J lost 5 bases; unmatched junction nucleotides: 10. The CDR3 runs to 16 residues. CDR1 is SGDLS, CDR2 YYNGEE, per germline. As DNA, the CDR3 is TGTGCCAGCAGCCCTTCAGGGGGGACAGGGGGCAACGAGCAGTACTTC. Its protein product is CASSPSGGTGGNEQYF.

This clone was seen only once. The chain joins TRBV6-1 to TRBJ1-1; TRBD1 matches at 9 bases. The trim removed 7 bases at V and 8 bases at J, leaving 11 bases unmatched. The CDR3 consists of 14 residues. In germline, CDR1 is MNHNS, CDR2 SASEGT. The CDR3 nucleotides read TGTGCCAGCACCGCCAATACAGGGGGCGAAGAAGCTTTCTTT. Amino acid sequence: CASTANTGGEEAFF.

This clone occurred once. The chain recombines TRBV6-1 with TRBJ2-3; 11 nucleotides align to TRBD2. V was clipped by 2 bases and J by 1 base; unmatched bases: 5. The CDR3 contains 17 residues. Germline V gene sequence: CDR1 MNHNS, CDR2 SASEGT. The CDR3 region is CASSEFGTSGGTDTQYF. DNA for the CDR3: TGTGCCAGCAGTGAATTCGGGACTAGCGGTGGCACAGATACGCAGTATTTT.

The chain recombines TRBV27 with TRBJ2-2; 7 bases align to TRBD1. Germline trimming cut 10 bases from V and 4 bases from J; bases unmatched to any gene: 21. The V gene's germline CDR1 is MNHEY and CDR2 SMNVEV (reference sequence). The CDR3 totals 18 residues. The CDR3 nucleotides read TGTGCCACTTCCGGGGACAAATACAGGGGTGGTGGCACCGGGGAGCTGTTTTTT. Encoded protein: CATSGDKYRGGGTGELFF.

The J gene is TRBJ2-1, the V gene TRBV7-6; tentatively, D is TRBD1 (5 bases). Trimming took off 1 base at V and 5 bases at J, with 9 bases between the two ends. The CDR3 contains 14 residues. CDR1 is SGHVS, CDR2 FNYEAQ, per germline. In nucleotides, the CDR3 is TGTGCCAGCAGCTTAGGGACATATAACAATGAGCAGTTCTTC. This gives the protein CASSLGTYNNEQFF.

The chain links TRBV5-1 to TRBJ2-3, with TRBD2 identical over 11 bases. Per the germline V gene, CDR1 is SGHRS and CDR2 is YFSETQ. CDR3 length equals 19 residues. With 2 bases clipped from V and 0 bases from J, the junction kept 11 bases outside the gene matches. The CDR3 here is CASSLLAGAFFSSTDTQYF. In DNA form, the CDR3 reads TGCGCCAGCAGCTTACTAGCGGGGGCATTCTTTTCTAGCACAGATACGCAGTATTTT. Full variable domain (remainder filled in from reference TRBV5-1 and TRBJ2-3): KAGVTQTPRYLIKTRGQQVTLSCSPISGHRSVSWYQQTPGQGLQFLFEYFSETQRNKGNFPGRFSGRQFSNSRSEMNVSTLELGDSALYLCASSLLAGAFFSSTDTQYFGPGTRLTVL.

The V call is TRBV5-1, the J call TRBJ1-1; tentative D call: TRBD1 (5 bases). V shed 2 bases and J shed 0 bases, with 11 bases lying between them. Germline CDR1 is SGHRS and CDR2 is YFSETQ. CDR3 length: 15 amino acids. CDR3 nucleotides: TGCGCCAGCAGCTTCATAGGACACCTGAACACTGAAGCTTTCTTT. Translated: CASSFIGHLNTEAFF.

V and J are TRBV4-2 and TRBJ2-1; D perhaps matches TRBD2 (5 bases). The CDR3 is made up of 13 amino acids. CDR1 LGHNA and CDR2 YNFKEQ come from the germline V gene. Trimming pared 0 bases from V and 8 bases from J, leaving 8 bases between. The CDR3 is CASSQEERDEQFF. The CDR3 DNA reads as TGTGCCAGCAGCCAAGAGGAGAGGGATGAGCAGTTCTTC.

The chain is built from TRBV28 and TRBJ2-7, with 10 bases lining up with TRBD1. The CDR3 is 14 residues long. Trimming removed 6 bases from V and 5 bases from J; junction bases left unmatched: 7. Germline values: CDR1 MDHEN, CDR2 SYDVKM. The DNA of the CDR3 is TGTGCCAGCAGGGACAGGGGGTGGCCTAACGAGCAGTACTTC. This sequence encodes CASRDRGWPNEQYF.

The chain recombines TRBV6-5 with TRBJ2-5, with D possibly being TRBD1 (5 bases). Germline V gene lookup returns CDR1 MNHEY and CDR2 SVGAGI. CDR3 length: 16 amino acids. V lost 0 bases to trimming and J lost 3 bases, with 14 bases between them. DNA for the CDR3: TGTGCCAGCAGTTACTCAAGTTACGGACAAGAAGAGACCCAGTACTTC. Its translation is CASSYSSYGQEETQYF.

This sequence joins TRBV5-6 and TRBJ2-1; 10 nucleotides align to TRBD2. This CDR3 contains 15 residues. The germline CDR1 and CDR2 sequences are SGHDT and YYEEEE. V gave up 3 bases and J gave up 3 bases; unmatched junction bases: 3. CDR3 region: CASSSTSGLYNEQFF. As DNA, the CDR3 is TGTGCCAGCAGCTCGACTAGCGGGCTCTACAATGAGCAGTTCTTC.

The rearrangement uses TRBV5-4 and TRBJ1-4; a weak D match, TRBD1 (6 bases). Germline V lookup: CDR1 SGHNT, CDR2 YYREEE (reference sequence). The CDR3 covers 15 residues. V gave up 4 bases and J gave up 8 bases, with 18 bases separating them. The CDR3 DNA reads TGTGCCAGCAGCCTCGGGACACCCGAGACGGAAAAACTGTTTTTT. It codes for CASSLGTPETEKLFF.

The CDR3 protein is CASRLAGYTGELFF. DNA of the CDR3: TGTGCCAGCAGATTAGCGGGATACACCGGGGAGCTGTTTTTT. J is TRBJ2-2 and V is TRBV27; TRBD2 matches 8 bases. CDR1 is MNHEY, CDR2 SMNVEV, per germline (reference sequence). The length of the CDR3 is 14 residues. Losses at the gene ends were 6 bases for V and 3 bases for J; bases not matched to a gene: 3.

The rearrangement uses TRBV5-1 and TRBJ2-7; 9 bases line up with TRBD1. Germline loops: CDR1 SGHRS, CDR2 YFSETQ. This CDR3 region has 14 residues. V lost 3 bases and J lost 2; bases outside the gene matches: 3. The CDR3: CASSYGTGTYEQYF. In DNA form, the CDR3 reads TGCGCCAGCAGCTACGGGACAGGGACCTACGAGCAGTACTTC. Using reference TRBV5-1 and TRBJ2-7 for the parts outside the CDR3, the full variable domain is KAGVTQTPRYLIKTRGQQVTLSCSPISGHRSVSWYQQTPGQGLQFLFEYFSETQRNKGNFPGRFSGRQFSNSRSEMNVSTLELGDSALYLCASSYGTGTYEQYFGPGTRLTVT.

This clone was recorded only once. Its ends do not fully match the called genes, so a read error is possible. V usage is TRBV28 and J usage is TRBJ2-7; 9 nucleotides agree with TRBD2. CDR3 size: 14 residues. Germline V gene lookup returns CDR1 MDHEN and CDR2 SYDVKM. The CDR3 loop reads CASTPREGMSRGNF. DNA for the CDR3: TGTGCCAGCACCCCGCGGGAGGGCATGAGTCGGGGTAACTTC.

The chain carries TRBV4-1 and TRBJ2-2, with D maybe TRBD2 (5 bases). With 0 bases removed from V and 3 bases from J, the gap between germline ends came to 8 bases. CDR3 length: 15 residues. Germline V gene data show CDR1 as MGHRA and CDR2 as YSYEKL. CDR3 amino acids: CASSQDPGDTGELFF. For the CDR3, the DNA is TGCGCCAGCAGCCAAGATCCCGGGGACACCGGGGAGCTGTTTTTT.